This T cell receptor beta chain came from a study of CD8 T cells in Susac syndrome. RNA totalling roughly 0.45 to 1 ug underwent reverse transcription with random hexamers. TCRdb reprocessed the immunoSEQ multiplex PCR reads with MiXCR, giving one entry per CDR3 protein. This table has tens of thousands of distinct CDR3 sequences, 85% to 95% appearing once. This clonotype was observed a handful of times. The antigen remains unidentified. Notes on the study in general: Clonal expansion was not seen in any Susac syndrome CD4+ T cell repertoire.

This sequence was found in a human donor with Susac syndrome. Sequenced material: CD4+ T cells from PBMCs.

The CDR3 DNA follows: TGCGCCAGCAGTGAGTCTACGGGACAAAGGCACTACGAGCAGTACTTC. This encodes CASSESTGQRHYEQYF. The rearrangement uses TRBV10-2 and TRBJ2-7, with D perhaps TRBD1 (6 bases). Trimming left V 0 bases short and J 3 bases short, with 15 bases between. Germline loops: CDR1 WSHSY, CDR2 SAAADI. There are 16 residues in the CDR3.